This passage covers 3 T cell receptor beta chains from one sample sequenced in a study of blood T cell repertoires in COVID-19. Data came from immunoSEQ multiplex PCR; TCRdb stores just in-frame clones and leaves some out. The table includes more than 90,000 clones, approximately 89% detected once. Specimen: peripheral blood. These receptors came from a woman between 25 and 40 years old with acute or convalescent COVID-19.

This chain connects TRBV11-2 to TRBJ1-2, with D tentatively TRBD1 (6 bases). Germline V gives CDR1 SGHAT, CDR2 FQNNGV. Trimming stripped 4 bases from V and 8 bases from J, with 11 bases between. The CDR3 is made up of 12 amino acids. CDR3 loop: CASSSGVGGYTF. For the CDR3, the DNA is TGTGCCAGCAGCTCAGGGGTTGGAGGCTACACCTTC.

The V gene is TRBV27, the J gene TRBJ2-7, with TRBD1 identical over 9 bases. The germline V gene has CDR1 MNHEY and CDR2 SMNVEV (reference sequence). This CDR3 spans 14 amino acids. With 6 bases clipped from V and 3 bases from J, the junction kept 6 bases outside the gene matches. Here the CDR3 DNA reads TGTGCCAGCAGCTTTGGGACAGGGTTCTACGAGCAGTACTTC. Residues: CASSFGTGFYEQYF.

CDR3 coding DNA: TGTGCCAGTTCACCGGGACAGGCTCTGGGGGGCGAGCAGTACTTC. It codes for CASSPGQALGGEQYF. The chain is built from TRBV19 and TRBJ2-7; the match to TRBD1 covers 8 bases. CDR1 LNHDA and CDR2 SQIVND come from the germline V gene (reference sequence). The CDR3 sequence is 15 residues long. J gave up 6 bases and V 8 bases, and 15 bases lay outside the gene matches. Full variable domain (remainder filled in from reference TRBV19 and TRBJ2-7): DGGITQSPKYLFRKEGQNVTLSCEQNLNHDAMYWYRQDPGQGLRLIYYSQIVNDFQKGDIAEGYSVSREKKESFPLTVTSAQKNPTAFYLCASSPGQALGGEQYFGPGTRLTVT.